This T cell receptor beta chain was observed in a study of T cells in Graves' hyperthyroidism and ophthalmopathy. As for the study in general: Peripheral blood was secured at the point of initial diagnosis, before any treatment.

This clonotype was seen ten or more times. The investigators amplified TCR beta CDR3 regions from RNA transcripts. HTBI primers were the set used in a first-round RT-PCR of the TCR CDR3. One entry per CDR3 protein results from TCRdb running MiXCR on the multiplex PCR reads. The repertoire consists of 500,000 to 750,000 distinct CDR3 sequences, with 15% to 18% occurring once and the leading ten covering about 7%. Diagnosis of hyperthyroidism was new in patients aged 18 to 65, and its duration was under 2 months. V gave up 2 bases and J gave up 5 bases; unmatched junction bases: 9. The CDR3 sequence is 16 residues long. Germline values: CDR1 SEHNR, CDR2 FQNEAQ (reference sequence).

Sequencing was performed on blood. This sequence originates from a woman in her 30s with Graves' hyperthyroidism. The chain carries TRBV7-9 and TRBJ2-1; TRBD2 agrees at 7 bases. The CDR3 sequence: CASSLIVGGPHNEQFF. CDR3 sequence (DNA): TGTGCCAGCAGCTTAATAGTGGGAGGGCCCCACAATGAGCAGTTCTTC.